The clone carrying this T cell receptor (beta chain) was observed a handful of times. Its specificity is not known. Each CDR3 protein is one row after TCRdb ran MiXCR on the 5' RACE reads. Counted here are 250,000 or so distinct CDR3 sequences, approximately 9% occurring once; the ten biggest clones make up roughly a fifth. The data were obtained in a study of T-cell memory formation after mild COVID-19. Findings and limits, study-wide: Memory from before infection featured some responding clones, which suggests cross-reactive memory joined. Second-wave clones peaking on day 37 lacked confirmed SARS-CoV-2 specificity.

Germline-derived CDR1 and CDR2 are SGHDT and YYEEEE. The germline V and J ends were trimmed by 0 bases and 2 bases, with 15 bases remaining between them. The CDR3 is 16 residues long. This chain connects TRBV5-6 to TRBJ2-7; the D gene is possibly TRBD1 (5 bases). The source is a man younger than 35 who had mild COVID-19 (a few samples of this study predate the infection). Cell type and time point are not known. Input material: PBMCs or a T cell subset sorted from them (not recorded which). Here the CDR3 DNA reads TGTGCCAGCAGCTTGGGCCAGGGCATACTCCCCTACGAGCAGTACGTC. It codes for CASSLGQGILPYEQYV.